This is a list of T cell receptor beta chains from one sample in a study of blood T cell repertoires in COVID-19. Profiling relied on immunoSEQ multiplex PCR, and the TCRdb table lists in-frame clones only, not all of them. This sample has around 200,000 clones, with 88% found just once. Material: peripheral blood. The receptors come from a young man with active or convalescent COVID-19. Both conserved end residues are trimmed from each CDR3. The size field is filled for only some rows; it gives once, few, many or a size class.

j_call: TRBJ1-5; cdr3_length: 11; clone_size: .; v_call: TRBV2; cdr3_aa: ASSEVRNQPQH
j_call: TRBJ2-5; cdr3_length: 13; clone_size: .; v_call: TRBV21-1; cdr3_aa: ASSKAKGGQETQY
j_call: TRBJ2-2; cdr3_length: 12; clone_size: .; v_call: TRBV19; cdr3_aa: ASSFQTGSRELF
j_call: TRBJ2-3; cdr3_length: 14; clone_size: .; v_call: TRBV30; cdr3_aa: AWSALLAGSTDTQY
j_call: TRBJ1-2; cdr3_length: 11; clone_size: .; v_call: TRBV3-1/TRBV3-2; cdr3_aa: ASSQTGWYGYT
j_call: TRBJ1-1; cdr3_length: 11; clone_size: .; v_call: TRBV7-9; cdr3_aa: ASSGIGVGEAF
j_call: TRBJ2-7; cdr3_length: 12; clone_size: .; v_call: TRBV3-1/TRBV3-2; cdr3_aa: ASSPSGAPYEQY
j_call: TRBJ2-7; cdr3_length: 13; clone_size: .; v_call: TRBV11-2; cdr3_aa: ASSLDGGLAGEQY
j_call: TRBJ2-3; cdr3_length: 12; clone_size: .; v_call: TRBV11-3; cdr3_aa: ASSLQGATDTQY
j_call: TRBJ1-1; cdr3_length: 12; clone_size: .; v_call: TRBV19; cdr3_aa: ASSIKQGAGEAF
j_call: TRBJ1-2; cdr3_length: 10; clone_size: .; v_call: TRBV5-4; cdr3_aa: ASSLEQDGYT
j_call: TRBJ2-5; cdr3_length: 14; clone_size: once; v_call: TRBV6-5; cdr3_aa: ASSLTQGGWQETQY
j_call: TRBJ2-3; cdr3_length: 15; clone_size: .; v_call: TRBV5-1; cdr3_aa: ASSLRTSGGPGDTQY
j_call: TRBJ2-2; cdr3_length: 10; clone_size: .; v_call: TRBV29-1; cdr3_aa: SVLAATGELF
j_call: TRBJ2-5; cdr3_length: 12; clone_size: .; v_call: TRBV14; cdr3_aa: ASSRRDREETQY
j_call: TRBJ1-2; cdr3_length: 14; clone_size: .; v_call: TRBV2; cdr3_aa: ASSAETGNSNYGYT
j_call: TRBJ2-1; cdr3_length: 13; clone_size: .; v_call: TRBV11-2; cdr3_aa: ASSLGAGTYNEQF
j_call: TRBJ1-5; cdr3_length: 9; clone_size: .; v_call: TRBV12-3/TRBV12-4; cdr3_aa: ASSRGQGQH
j_call: TRBJ1-1; cdr3_length: 12; clone_size: .; v_call: TRBV6-6; cdr3_aa: ASSYSIPDTEAF
j_call: TRBJ2-1; cdr3_length: 13; clone_size: .; v_call: TRBV24-1; cdr3_aa: ATSRAGTGVNEQF
j_call: TRBJ1-4; cdr3_length: 15; clone_size: .; v_call: TRBV18; cdr3_aa: ASSPATPRGTNEKLF
j_call: TRBJ2-7; cdr3_length: 14; clone_size: .; v_call: TRBV7-8; cdr3_aa: ASSLRGTGFSYEQY
j_call: TRBJ2-7; cdr3_length: 13; clone_size: .; v_call: TRBV11-2; cdr3_aa: ASSLRQGPSYEQY
j_call: TRBJ1-2; cdr3_length: 11; clone_size: .; v_call: TRBV30; cdr3_aa: AWSDRGDDGYT
j_call: TRBJ1-2; cdr3_length: 12; clone_size: few; v_call: TRBV5-1; cdr3_aa: ASSLAQGVGGYT
j_call: TRBJ2-1; cdr3_length: 10; clone_size: .; v_call: TRBV12-3/TRBV12-4; cdr3_aa: ASSPGNNEQF
j_call: TRBJ1-2; cdr3_length: 14; clone_size: .; v_call: TRBV18; cdr3_aa: ASSPPTTSPNYGYT
j_call: TRBJ1-3; cdr3_length: 14; clone_size: .; v_call: TRBV5-5; cdr3_aa: ASSFRQGATGNTIY
j_call: TRBJ1-6; cdr3_length: 13; clone_size: .; v_call: TRBV28; cdr3_aa: ASVTGSSYNSPLH
j_call: TRBJ1-4; cdr3_length: 13; clone_size: few; v_call: TRBV19; cdr3_aa: ASSPQESSNEKLF
j_call: TRBJ1-4; cdr3_length: 12; clone_size: .; v_call: TRBV6-5; cdr3_aa: ASRPGHANEKLF
j_call: TRBJ2-5; cdr3_length: 12; clone_size: .; v_call: TRBV28; cdr3_aa: ASRAGGDQETQY
j_call: TRBJ2-5; cdr3_length: 12; clone_size: .; v_call: TRBV4-1; cdr3_aa: ASSPGLVQETQY
j_call: TRBJ1-5; cdr3_length: 11; clone_size: .; v_call: TRBV12-3/TRBV12-4; cdr3_aa: ASSFSQNQPQH
j_call: TRBJ2-5; cdr3_length: 14; clone_size: once; v_call: TRBV15; cdr3_aa: ATSRDLLAGAETQY
j_call: TRBJ1-2; cdr3_length: 10; clone_size: .; v_call: TRBV9; cdr3_aa: ASSLTGSGYT
j_call: TRBJ1-2; cdr3_length: 10; clone_size: .; v_call: TRBV30; cdr3_aa: AWSVGGDGYT
j_call: TRBJ1-1; cdr3_length: 9; clone_size: .; v_call: TRBV25-1; cdr3_aa: ASSEQGEAF
j_call: TRBJ2-3; cdr3_length: 16; clone_size: .; v_call: TRBV27; cdr3_aa: ASSLSVSGRATTDTQY
j_call: TRBJ2-1; cdr3_length: 16; clone_size: .; v_call: TRBV4-1; cdr3_aa: ASSQDFALAGDYNEQF
j_call: TRBJ1-6; cdr3_length: 12; clone_size: .; v_call: TRBV19; cdr3_aa: ASRRQGYNSPLH
j_call: TRBJ2-5; cdr3_length: 12; clone_size: .; v_call: TRBV9; cdr3_aa: ASSVSGGQETQY
j_call: TRBJ1-3; cdr3_length: 13; clone_size: .; v_call: TRBV9; cdr3_aa: ASSVAGLVGNTIY
j_call: TRBJ1-1; cdr3_length: 14; clone_size: .; v_call: TRBV4-1; cdr3_aa: ASSQDVQGMFIEAF
j_call: TRBJ2-5; cdr3_length: 14; clone_size: .; v_call: TRBV5-6; cdr3_aa: ASSRDLGGYQETQY
j_call: TRBJ1-1; cdr3_length: 11; clone_size: .; v_call: TRBV2; cdr3_aa: ASSEAGQQGAF
j_call: TRBJ2-2; cdr3_length: 14; clone_size: once; v_call: TRBV2; cdr3_aa: ASSVWASVASGELF
j_call: TRBJ1-1; cdr3_length: 12; clone_size: .; v_call: TRBV7-8; cdr3_aa: ASSLAGGGREAF
j_call: TRBJ2-1; cdr3_length: 17; clone_size: .; v_call: TRBV19; cdr3_aa: ASSTLPRTSGRENNEQF
j_call: TRBJ1-2; cdr3_length: 13; clone_size: .; v_call: TRBV18; cdr3_aa: ASSPDSGDRGGYT
j_call: TRBJ2-4; cdr3_length: 14; clone_size: .; v_call: TRBV5-4; cdr3_aa: ASSAAETGIQNIQY
j_call: TRBJ1-1; cdr3_length: 13; clone_size: .; v_call: TRBV9; cdr3_aa: ASSIGTGMNTEAF